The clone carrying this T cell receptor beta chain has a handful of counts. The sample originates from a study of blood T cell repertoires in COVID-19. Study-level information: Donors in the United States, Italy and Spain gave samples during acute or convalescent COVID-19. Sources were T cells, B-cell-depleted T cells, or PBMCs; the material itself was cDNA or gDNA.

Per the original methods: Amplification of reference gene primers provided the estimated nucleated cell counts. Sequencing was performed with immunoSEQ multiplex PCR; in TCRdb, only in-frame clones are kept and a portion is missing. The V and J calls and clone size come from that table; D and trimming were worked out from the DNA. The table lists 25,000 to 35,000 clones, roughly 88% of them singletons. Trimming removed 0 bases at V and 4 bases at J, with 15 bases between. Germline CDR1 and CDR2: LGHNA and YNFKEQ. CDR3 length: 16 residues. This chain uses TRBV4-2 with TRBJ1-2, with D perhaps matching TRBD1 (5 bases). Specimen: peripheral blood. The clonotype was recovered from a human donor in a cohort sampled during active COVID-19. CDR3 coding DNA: TGTGCCAGCAGCCAAGATCGTCGGGCGGGGACCTATGGCTACACCTTC. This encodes CASSQDRRAGTYGYTF.